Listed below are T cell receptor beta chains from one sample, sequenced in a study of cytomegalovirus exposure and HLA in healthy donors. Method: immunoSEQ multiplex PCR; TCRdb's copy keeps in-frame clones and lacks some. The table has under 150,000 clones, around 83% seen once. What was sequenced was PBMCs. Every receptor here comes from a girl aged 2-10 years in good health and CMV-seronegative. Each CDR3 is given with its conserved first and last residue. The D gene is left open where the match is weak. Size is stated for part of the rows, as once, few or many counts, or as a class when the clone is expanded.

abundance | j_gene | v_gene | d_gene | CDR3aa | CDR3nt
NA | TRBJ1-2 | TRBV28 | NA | CASSFHREGGYTF | TGTGCCAGCAGTTTTCACAGGGAGGGGGGCTACACCTTC
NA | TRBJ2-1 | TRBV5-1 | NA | CASRSMGSSYNEQFF | TGCGCCAGCAGGTCCATGGGGAGCTCCTACAATGAGCAGTTCTTC
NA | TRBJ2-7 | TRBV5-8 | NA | CASSLERGGRYEQYF | TGTGCCAGCAGCTTGGAGAGGGGGGGTAGGTACGAGCAGTACTTC
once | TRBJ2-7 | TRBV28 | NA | CASLNRAYYEQYF | TGTGCCAGCCTTAACAGGGCTTACTACGAGCAGTACTTC
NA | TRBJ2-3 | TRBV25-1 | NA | CASSNAVARDTQYF | TGTGCCAGCAGTAACGCTGTGGCGAGGGATACGCAGTATTTT
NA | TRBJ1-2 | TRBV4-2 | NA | CASSQALQGELGGYTF | TGTGCCAGCAGCCAAGCCTTGCAGGGCGAATTGGGAGGCTACACCTTC
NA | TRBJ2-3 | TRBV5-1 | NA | CASSFNANTQYF | TGCGCCAGCAGCTTCAACGCTAATACGCAGTATTTT
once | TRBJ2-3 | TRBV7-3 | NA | CASSLQRAGTQYF | TGTGCCAGCAGCCTCCAACGGGCGGGAACGCAGTATTTT
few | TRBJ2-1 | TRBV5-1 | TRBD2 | CASRVNLAGGPEQFF | TGCGCCAGCAGAGTAAATCTAGCGGGTGGACCCGAGCAGTTCTTC
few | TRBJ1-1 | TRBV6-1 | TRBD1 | CASSEAATGGTEAFF | TGTGCCAGCAGTGAAGCGGCTACAGGGGGCACTGAAGCTTTCTTT
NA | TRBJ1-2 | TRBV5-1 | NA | CASSFLPPTGRTYGYTF | TGCGCCAGCAGCTTTCTTCCACCTACAGGGCGGACCTATGGTTACACCTTC
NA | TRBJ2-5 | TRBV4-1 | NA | CASSQDSQGHQETQYF | TGCGCCAGCAGCCAAGATAGCCAGGGCCACCAAGAGACCCAGTACTTC
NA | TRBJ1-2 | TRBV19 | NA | CASSITENYGYTF | TGTGCCAGTAGTATTACAGAGAACTATGGCTACACCTTC
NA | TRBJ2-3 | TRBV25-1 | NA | CASSEWNGAGTDTQYF | TGTGCCAGCAGTGAATGGAATGGGGCAGGGACAGATACGCAGTATTTT
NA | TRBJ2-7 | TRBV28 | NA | CASSFYRARSYEQYF | TGTGCCAGCAGTTTTTACAGGGCACGCTCCTACGAGCAGTACTTC